This T cell receptor beta chain emerged from a study of CD8 T cells in Susac syndrome. Reverse transcription used about 0.45 to 1 ug RNA and random hexamers. TCRdb reanalysed the immunoSEQ multiplex PCR reads using MiXCR and keeps one entry per CDR3 protein. The sample lists 150,000 to 200,000 distinct CDR3 sequences; about 95% were seen once. Germline values: CDR1 PRHDT, CDR2 FYEKMQ (reference sequence). V was shortened by 4 bases and J by 5 bases, with 11 bases between the two germline ends. The CDR3 runs 13 residues. This chain connects TRBV13 to TRBJ2-5; D possibly corresponds to TRBD1 (6 bases). The material sequenced was CD4+ T cells from PBMCs. This TCR was recovered from a human donor in good health. Written as DNA, the CDR3 is TGTGCCAGCAGCTCCTTCCAGGGGGAGACCCAGTACTTC. It is translated as CASSSFQGETQYF.